These 5 T cell receptor beta chains were sequenced from one sample in a study of T cells after yellow fever vaccination. TCRdb independently ran MiXCR on the 5' RACE reads; one entry per CDR3 protein. The sample consists of a few hundred thousand distinct CDR3 sequences, roughly 10% of them appearing once. The sample in question was PBMCs, obtained on the day of the first yellow fever vaccination. All receptors derive from a young man who received the YFV17D yellow fever vaccine.

This clonotype was detected only once. The chain carries TRBV29-1 and TRBJ1-3; TRBD1 might be the D (5 bases). V gave up 4 bases and J gave up 0 bases, with 16 bases separating them. The CDR3 is made up of 16 amino acids. Germline CDR1 reads SQVTM; CDR2 reads ANQGSEA. The CDR3 nucleotides are TGCAGCGTTGTCCCCGGGGACCTTTTCTCTGGAAACACCATATATTTT. It translates to CSVVPGDLFSGNTIYF. Using reference TRBV29-1 and TRBJ1-3 for the parts outside the CDR3, the full variable domain is SAVISQKPSRDICQRGTSLTIQCQVDSQVTMMFWYRQQPGQSLTLIATANQGSEATYESGFVIDKFPISRPNLTFSTLTVSNMSPEDSSIYLCSVVPGDLFSGNTIYFGEGSWLTVV.

CDR3 loop: CASSQDSRHTQYF. The CDR3 nucleotides read TGTGCCAGCAGCCAAGATAGTAGACATACGCAGTATTTT. The chain combines TRBV14 with TRBJ2-3, with D uncertain. Germline CDR1 and CDR2: SGHDN and FVKESK. The length of the CDR3 is 13 residues. The V gene lost 0 bases and the J gene lost 7 bases, with 8 bases spanning the gap.

The rearrangement uses TRBV4-2 and TRBJ2-5; 11 bases map to TRBD2. This CDR3 is built from 16 residues. After removal of 2 bases from V and 2 bases from J, the junction contained 4 bases not matched to a gene. Germline CDR1 reads LGHNA; CDR2 reads YNFKEQ. The CDR3 nucleotides read TGTGCCAGCAGCCAATCCCGACTAGCGGGGCAAGAGACCCAGTACTTC. It specifies CASSQSRLAGQETQYF.

This clonotype was picked up a small number of times. The gene calls are TRBV6-1 and TRBJ2-7; D might be TRBD1 (6 bases). CDR1 and CDR2 (germline): MNHNS, SASEGT. The CDR3 sequence is 13 residues long. V was cut by 4 bases and J by 9 bases, with 16 bases left in between. The CDR3 region has the DNA TGTGCCAGCAGTGCGGCACAGGGTTCGAGGCAGTACGTC. Its protein is CASSAAQGSRQYV.

The chain links TRBV7-2 to TRBJ2-7; D possibly matches TRBD1 or TRBD2 (6 bases each). Germline CDR1 SGHTA, CDR2 FQGNSA. V was cut by 5 bases and J by 12 bases, with 17 bases left in between. CDR3 length equals 12 residues. The CDR3 sequence: CASSELRGRGYF. The CDR3 bases are TGTGCCAGCAGCGAACTTCGGGGGCGGGGGTACTTC.